Each of the 3 T cell receptor beta chains below was sequenced from the same sample in a study of T cells in Graves' hyperthyroidism and ophthalmopathy (dated by TCRdb to between 2018 and 2021). Receptor libraries were prepared by multiplex PCR. The instrument was an Illumina HiSeq 2000. The TCR beta CDR3 regions were amplified from RNA transcripts. For the first round of RT-PCR on the TCR CDR3, the HTBI primer set was used together with the Qiagen OneStep RT-PCR kit. TCRdb ran its own pipeline on the public reads, namely fastp trimming at Q25 and MiXCR clone calling, and kept in-frame beta chains. Entries are consolidated by CDR3 protein sequence, retaining the most common genes and DNA. The sample table contains under 700,000 distinct CDR3 sequences; only one count was recorded for over 15% of them. Jointly, the top ten make up around a sixth of the sample. The sequencing sample was made of blood. These receptors were obtained from a woman between 18 and 30 years old with Graves' hyperthyroidism.

The chain joins TRBV4-1 to TRBJ2-7, with TRBD2 matching over 7 bases. Germline-derived CDR1 and CDR2 are MGHRA and YSYEKL. CDR3 length: 17 residues. With 1 base clipped from V and 3 bases from J, the junction kept 12 bases outside the gene matches. This chain's CDR3 is CASSQGHGAGSFYEQYF. Here the CDR3 DNA reads TGCGCCAGCAGCCAAGGTCATGGAGCGGGGTCGTTCTACGAGCAGTACTTC.

This clonotype appeared many times. This sequence joins TRBV5-1 and TRBJ2-2; 9 bases fit TRBD1. The V gene end was trimmed by 5 bases and the J gene end by 3 bases; junction bases not matched to a gene: 2. Germline CDR1 SGHRS, CDR2 YFSETQ. This CDR3 spans 14 amino acids. CDR3: CASRWTGDTGELFF. In DNA form, the CDR3 reads TGCGCCAGCAGGTGGACAGGGGACACCGGGGAGCTGTTTTTT. The variable domain in full, completed from reference TRBV5-1 and TRBJ2-2, reads KAGVTQTPRYLIKTRGQQVTLSCSPISGHRSVSWYQQTPGQGLQFLFEYFSETQRNKGNFPGRFSGRQFSNSRSEMNVSTLELGDSALYLCASRWTGDTGELFFGEGSRLTVL.

The sample holds many counts of this clonotype. V gene TRBV20-1 combines with J gene TRBJ1-2, with a possible D match to TRBD1 (5 bases). CDR3 size: 15 residues. V lost 3 bases, J lost 2 bases, and 16 bases lay in between. Germline CDR1 and CDR2: DFQATT and SNEGSKA (reference sequence). The CDR3 sequence: CSASQSSGRNYGYTF. The DNA of the CDR3 is TGCAGTGCTAGCCAATCATCGGGACGGAACTATGGCTACACCTTC.